This TCR beta chain was identified during a study of beta chain features in type 1 diabetes. General study results and limits: Junctions at VDJ sites from type 1 diabetes patients had fewer insertions and more deletions. Significant though moderate, a shortening of TCRB CDR3s appeared in all four CD4+ subsets of Type 1 diabetes patients. Amplification by PCR could prefer shorter templates, with the same effect in patients and controls.

The study reverse transcribed the entire isolated RNA, so it sequenced expressed TCRB transcripts. The table came from immunoSEQ multiplex PCR; TCRdb's copy has only in-frame clones and leaves some out. The profile shows about 30,000 clones, around 54% of them singletons. This clone was counted a few times. Its specificity is unknown. A single heparinised draw of 95 to 150 mL on average was taken per donor. The authors sorted CD4+ naive, central memory, regulatory and stem cell-like memory cells via CD45RO/CCR7/CD25/CD127/CD95/CD27. CDR1 and CDR2 from the germline V gene are SEHNR and FQNEAQ (reference sequence). V trimming: 7 bases; J trimming: 4 bases; junction bases outside the gene matches: 13. The CDR3 runs to 18 residues.

The chain carries TRBV7-9 and TRBJ2-2, with 12 bases that match TRBD2. The TCR originated in a woman under 30 with type 1 diabetes. What was sequenced was Tregs from blood. The CDR3 here is CASTAILLAGGVTGELFF. DNA of the CDR3: TGTGCCAGCACCGCAATCCTCCTAGCGGGAGGGGTCACCGGGGAGCTGTTTTTT.